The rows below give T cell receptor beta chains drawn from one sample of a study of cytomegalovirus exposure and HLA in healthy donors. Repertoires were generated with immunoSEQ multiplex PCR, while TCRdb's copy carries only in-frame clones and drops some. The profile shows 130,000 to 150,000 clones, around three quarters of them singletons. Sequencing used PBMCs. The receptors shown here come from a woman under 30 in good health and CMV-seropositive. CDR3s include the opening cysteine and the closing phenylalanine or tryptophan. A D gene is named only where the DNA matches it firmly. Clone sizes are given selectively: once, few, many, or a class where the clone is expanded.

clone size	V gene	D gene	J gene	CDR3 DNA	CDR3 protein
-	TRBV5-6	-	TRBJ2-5	TGTGCCAGCAGCTTACGGGGGACCGGGGAGACCCAGTACTTC	CASSLRGTGETQYF
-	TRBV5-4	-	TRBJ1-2	TGTGCCAGCAGCTTGGAGGGGTCAGGGGCATTTGCGGGCTACACCTTC	CASSLEGSGAFAGYTF
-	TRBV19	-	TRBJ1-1	TGTGCCAGTACGGGAGGGATCGCGGGTTTCTTT	CASTGGIAGFF
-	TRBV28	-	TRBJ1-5	TGTGTCACAGGGAGAGATCAGCCCCAGCATTTT	CVTGRDQPQHF
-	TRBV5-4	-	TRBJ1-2	TGTGCCAGCAGTTTAACAGGGAGCTATGGCTACACCTTC	CASSLTGSYGYTF
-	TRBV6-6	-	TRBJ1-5	TGTGCCAGCAGTACACAGGGTGGCAATCAGCCCCAGCATTTT	CASSTQGGNQPQHF
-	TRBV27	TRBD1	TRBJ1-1	TGTGCCAGCAGTAAGACAGGGTGGACTGAAGCTTTCTTT	CASSKTGWTEAFF
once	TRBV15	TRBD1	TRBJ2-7	TGTGCCACCAGCAGCGTAGACAGGGGACGCTCCTACGAGCAGTACTTC	CATSSVDRGRSYEQYF
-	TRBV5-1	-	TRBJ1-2	TGCGCCAGCAGCTACCAACAGGGTTGGGGCGCGTCGGATGTCTACACCTTC	CASSYQQGWGASDVYTF
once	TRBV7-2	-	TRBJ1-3	TGTGCCAGCAGCCTGCGGACTAGCTCTGGAAACACCATATATTTT	CASSLRTSSGNTIYF
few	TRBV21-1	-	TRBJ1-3	TGTGCCAGCAGCAAACTTCTTCAGACTGCCTCTGGAAACACCATATATTTT	CASSKLLQTASGNTIYF
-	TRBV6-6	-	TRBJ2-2	TGTGCCAGCAGAGGCGGGACGCTGAACACCGGGGAGCTGTTTTTT	CASRGGTLNTGELFF
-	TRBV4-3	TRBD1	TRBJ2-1	TGCGCCAGCAGCCAGCAGGGGGTCCTCTACAATGAGCAGTTCTTC	CASSQQGVLYNEQFF
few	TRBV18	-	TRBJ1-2	TGTGCCAGCTCACCTCCCGGGGACTATGGCTACACCTTC	CASSPPGDYGYTF
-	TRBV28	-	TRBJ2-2	TGTGCCAGCAGTAAATCTACCGGGGAGCTGTTTTTT	CASSKSTGELFF
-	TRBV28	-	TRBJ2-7	TGTGCCAGCAGTTTAATGAGCGACTACGAGCAGTACTTC	CASSLMSDYEQYF
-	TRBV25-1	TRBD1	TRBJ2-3	TGTGCCAGCAGTGCCGGGACAGTTCTAGGCACAGATACGCAGTATTTT	CASSAGTVLGTDTQYF
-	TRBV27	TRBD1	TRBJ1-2	TGTGCCAGCAGTTACGCAGGGGGCGGCTACACCTTC	CASSYAGGGYTF
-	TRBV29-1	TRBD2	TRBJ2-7	TGCAGCGTTGGTGGACTAGCGGGGGTTGAGCAGTACTTC	CSVGGLAGVEQYF
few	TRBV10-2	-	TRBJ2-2	TGCGCCAGCAGTGAAAGCTTGAACACCGGGGAGCTGTTTTTT	CASSESLNTGELFF
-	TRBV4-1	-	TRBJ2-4	TGCGCCAGCAGCCCGGGGTTGGACATTCAGTACTTC	CASSPGLDIQYF
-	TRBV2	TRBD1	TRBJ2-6	TGTGCCAGCAGGGACAGGGCCGGGGCCAACGTCCTGACTTTC	CASRDRAGANVLTF
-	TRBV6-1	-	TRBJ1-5	TGTGCCAGCAGTGAGCAGGGGAGTCAGCCCCAGCATTTT	CASSEQGSQPQHF
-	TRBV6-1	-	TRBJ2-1	TGTGCCAGCAGTGAAGCGATGAGGAATGAGCAGTTCTTC	CASSEAMRNEQFF
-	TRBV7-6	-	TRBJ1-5	TGTGCCAGCTCCCCGGGAACTTATAGCAATCAGCCCCAGCATTTT	CASSPGTYSNQPQHF
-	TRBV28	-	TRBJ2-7	TGTGCCAGCACTCCCGGGACAAGGGCCTACGAGCAGTACTTC	CASTPGTRAYEQYF
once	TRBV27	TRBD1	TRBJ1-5	TGTGCCAGCAGTTTGACAGGGGGTCCCTATCAGCCCCAGCATTTT	CASSLTGGPYQPQHF
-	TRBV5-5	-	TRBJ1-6	TGTGCCAGCGGATACAGGGATTCACCCCTCCACTTT	CASGYRDSPLHF
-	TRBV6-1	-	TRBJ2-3	TGTGCCAGCAGTGTGGACAGCGGGGGCACAGATACGCAGTATTTT	CASSVDSGGTDTQYF
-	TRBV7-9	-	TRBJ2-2	TGTGCCAGCAGCTCCCACAGGGTTGCCACCGGGGAGCTGTTTTTT	CASSSHRVATGELFF
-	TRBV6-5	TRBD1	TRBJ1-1	TGTGCCAGCATCGAGAGGGACAGGGGGCTCGGTGAAGCTTTCTTT	CASIERDRGLGEAFF
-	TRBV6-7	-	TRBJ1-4	TGTGCCAGCAGCGACGACAGTACAACTAATGAAAAACTGTTTTTT	CASSDDSTTNEKLFF
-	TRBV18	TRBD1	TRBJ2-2	TGTGCCAGCTCACCACTTACCGGGACAGTGTTCACCGGGGAGCTGTTTTTT	CASSPLTGTVFTGELFF